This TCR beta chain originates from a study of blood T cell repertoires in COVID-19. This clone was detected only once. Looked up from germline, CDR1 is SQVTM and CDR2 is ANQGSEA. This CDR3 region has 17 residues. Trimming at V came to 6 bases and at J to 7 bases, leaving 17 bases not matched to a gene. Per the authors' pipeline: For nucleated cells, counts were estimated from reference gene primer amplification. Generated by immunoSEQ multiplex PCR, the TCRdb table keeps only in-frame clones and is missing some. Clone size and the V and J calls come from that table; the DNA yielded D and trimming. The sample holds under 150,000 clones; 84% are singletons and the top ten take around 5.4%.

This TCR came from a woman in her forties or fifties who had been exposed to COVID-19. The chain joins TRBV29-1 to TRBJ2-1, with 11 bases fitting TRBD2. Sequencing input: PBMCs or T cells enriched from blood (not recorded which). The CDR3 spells CSVQNIAGGPTANEQFF. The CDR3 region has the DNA TGCAGCGTGCAAAACATAGCGGGGGGGCCGACAGCGAATGAGCAGTTCTTC.